This T cell receptor beta chain was retrieved from a study of CD8+ T cells in alopecia areata. With regard to this clone: The antigen remains undetermined.

CDR3 length: 16 residues. Germline V lookup: CDR1 SGHNT, CDR2 YYREEE (reference sequence). Trimming removed 0 bases from V and 2 bases from J, with 14 bases in between. The study's findings and limits: For lesional scalp, especially alopecia totalis/universalis, clonality was higher than in normal scalp. Clarity of TCR sharing across patients fell short of that in mice, possibly HLA-related. Normal skin's resident alphabeta T cells are sequenced alongside lesional scalp T cells.

In each case, RNA was isolated and then reverse transcribed into cDNA as the sequencing template. The repertoire was sequenced with immunoSEQ multiplex PCR; TCRdb's copy has only in-frame clones and lacks some. The sample consists of 93,000 or so clones, roughly 53% of them appearing once. The clonotype was recovered from a human donor in good health. The specimen sequenced was CD4+ T cells sorted from blood. The V call is TRBV5-4, the J call TRBJ1-1; D unclear. The CDR3: CASSLDSWGSNTEAFF. CDR3 nucleotide sequence: TGTGCCAGCAGCTTGGATTCTTGGGGTAGCAACACTGAAGCTTTCTTT.